This T cell receptor (beta chain) was identified in a study of long-term antiretroviral therapy in people with HIV (dated by TCRdb to between 2021 and 2024). Looking at the study overall: The earliest samples were collected approximately a decade before the 2015 WHO recommendation for immediate ART, a period when ART was typically delayed until CD4 counts fell. A retrospective serial study tested whether ART initiation and durable HIV suppression were associated with changes in peripheral blood TRB repertoire composition and diversity. A total of roughly 200 cryopreserved PBMC samples came from a few dozen adults with confirmed HIV infection and were collected serially over a mean of about six years (range 1-12). About 40% of the 30 participants with HIV were female. Test extractions of a monoclonal T-cell line alongside approximately 34 polyclonal samples showed no cross-contamination during QIAcube processing. The investigation overall reported the following: Because cell numbers in pre-ART samples were limited, unsorted PBMC were profiled instead of sorted CD4+ and CD8+ T cells. Samples dated from about 2003 to 2018, and the ART regimens used may be less effective than current ones. Narrower CDR3 length ranges were observed in HIV repertoires than in controls, and an antigen-experienced repertoire with only a slight naive shift after ART was suggested by the network structure. At every time point, the repertoire was dominated by expanded TRB clones first identified before ART initiation, although this dominance fluctuated and, in many PLHIV, declined after ART. Because PBMC availability was limited, only the TCR beta chain was sequenced, with no alpha chain pairing. ART initiation was associated with a significant increase in TRB diversity, but diversity stayed significantly below transplant donor controls even after long-term ART. No data were available on ART adherence, viral resistance or therapy changes, limiting inferences about post-ART repertoire changes.

Points on this clone: The antigen this receptor binds is unknown. Per-base quality was not reported, and no clone a single base away is much larger than it.

To be included, a participant needed at least one PBMC sample from before ART initiation plus at least two post-ART samples. All participants with HIV were treated in the United States of America. Before DNA extraction, cryopreserved samples of roughly 0.85-11 million PBMC were thawed and then washed. At the time of the earliest PBMC sample, participants with HIV were aged between roughly 20 and 55 years. PBMC samples from each participant spanned 1-4 timepoints before ART initiation and 2-8 timepoints after ART initiation, with a median of 7 samples. Serial HIV viral load, CD4+ T-cell count, ART history and demographic data were obtained for every participant. Genomic DNA was extracted from unsorted PBMC with a Qiagen kit on a QIAcube, processed in batches of 12 samples. The CDR3, cysteine through phenylalanine, is 12 amino acids long. Of all the DNA, just the CDR3 is kept, 36 bases in frame from base 1. V is trimmed back by 0 bases and J by 12 bases, and the junction contains 2 bases that no gene match accounts for. CDR1 and CDR2, looked up from the germline V gene, are SGHVS and FQNEAQ.

The immunoSEQ hsTCRB v3.0 assay was used at survey level resolution to sequence the TRB variable region. The target sequencing depth for TRB was about 40,000-55,000 T-cell genomes per sample. Pooled TRB libraries were sequenced on an Illumina MiSeq with a v3 150-cycle kit. The authors processed their data as follows. Repertoire analysis was performed in R inside a reproducible Nextflow workflow that covered QC, data transformation and analysis. LymphoSeq2, an R package for exploring AIRR-Seq data, was used to implement custom analyses. After excluding a handful of samples that yielded fewer than 5000 total TRB sequences, 150 to 200 HIV repertoires remained for analysis. Of the roughly 180 retained HIV repertoires, under 65 were collected before and more than 120 after ART initiation. Repertoires were downsampled to 5000 TRB nucleotide sequences, and summary statistics were averaged over 100 downsampling iterations. The analysis kept only TRB sequences whose CDR3 regions were at least seven amino acids long. Two measures captured diversity: a Shannon entropy-derived clonality score and the Gini coefficient. In the repertoire networks, any two of the top 5000 CDR3 amino acid sequences were connected whenever the two sequences differed by an edit distance of one. For TRB CDR3 amino acid sequences, GLIPH2 was used to predict antigen specificity groups and MHC restriction. Known CMV, EBV, HIV or tissue antigen associations were flagged by matching CDR3 amino acid sequences against VDJdb and McPAS-TCR. Pre-ART, post-ART and control groups were compared with Wilcoxon signed-rank tests and Holm-Bonferroni correction. TCRdb carries this immuneACCESS record with in-frame sequences only. Its versions omit some clonotypes, under half of them owing to an unresolved V gene in the studies checked, with the rest unexplained. The V and J calls and clone size come from that table; D and trimming were worked out from the DNA. This sample gives 30,000 to 40,000 clones in total; about 94% of them show up just once. Approximately 3.7% of the sample is in the top ten clones.

Sequences were derived from unsorted PBMCs, sampled approximately 5 years after starting antiretroviral therapy. This receptor chain uses TRBV7-8 and TRBJ1-5; TRBD1 aligns with 7 central bases. This clonotype was sampled from a woman aged 45-65 years with HIV. The CDR3 reads CASSLARGLQHF. Read as DNA, the sequence is TGTGCCAGCAGCTTAGCAAGGGGGCTCCAGCATTTT.